A selection of T cell receptor beta chains follows, all from one sample in a study of blood T cell repertoires in COVID-19. Profiled with immunoSEQ multiplex PCR; TCRdb holds only in-frame clones, not every one. The data hold roughly 220,000 clones, with about nine tenths observed a single time. Sequenced: PBMCs or T cells enriched from blood (not recorded which). The receptors shown here come from a woman aged 25 to 45 who had recovered from COVID-19. CDR3s include the opening cysteine and the closing phenylalanine or tryptophan. Each record gives: V gene, clone size, D gene, J gene, CDR3 DNA, CDR3 protein. D genes are given only for firm matches. For some rows the clone size is stated as once, few or many, or as a class when expanded; others skip it.

v_gene: TRBV3-1/TRBV3-2; abundance: once; d_gene: .; j_gene: TRBJ1-1; CDR3nt: TGTGCCAGCAGCCCTATCAGGGGGAACACTGAAGCTTTCTTT; CDR3aa: CASSPIRGNTEAFF
v_gene: TRBV3-1/TRBV3-2; abundance: few; d_gene: .; j_gene: TRBJ2-6; CDR3nt: TGTGCCAGCAGCCAAGCGGACGGGACACGGAGCTCTGGGGCCAACGTCCTGACTTTC; CDR3aa: CASSQADGTRSSGANVLTF
v_gene: TRBV7-3; abundance: .; d_gene: TRBD2; j_gene: TRBJ2-1; CDR3nt: TGTGCCAGCAGCAACGGACTAGCGGGGGAGCAGTTCTTC; CDR3aa: CASSNGLAGEQFF
v_gene: TRBV7-9; abundance: .; d_gene: TRBD1; j_gene: TRBJ1-6; CDR3nt: TGTGCCAGCAGAGCGACCGGACAGGGATTAGCCCTCCACTTT; CDR3aa: CASRATGQGLALHF
v_gene: TRBV3-1/TRBV3-2; abundance: .; d_gene: .; j_gene: TRBJ2-5; CDR3nt: TGTGCCAGCAGCCTTCTCGCGGGCTCGGGTGAGACCCAGTACTTC; CDR3aa: CASSLLAGSGETQYF
v_gene: TRBV3-1/TRBV3-2; abundance: .; d_gene: TRBD1; j_gene: TRBJ2-2; CDR3nt: TGTGCCAGCAGCCAAGATAGTAGGGGGCATGACGGGGAGCTGTTTTTT; CDR3aa: CASSQDSRGHDGELFF
v_gene: TRBV10-3; abundance: .; d_gene: TRBD1; j_gene: TRBJ2-5; CDR3nt: TGTGCCATCAGCGGGGGACAGGGGCAGGGGACCCAGTACTTC; CDR3aa: CAISGGQGQGTQYF
v_gene: TRBV7-2; abundance: .; d_gene: TRBD2; j_gene: TRBJ2-5; CDR3nt: TGTGCCAGCAGCTGGACTAGGGAGACCCAGTACTTC; CDR3aa: CASSWTRETQYF
v_gene: TRBV7-3; abundance: few; d_gene: TRBD1; j_gene: TRBJ2-5; CDR3nt: TGTGCCAGCAGCCCCCAAGGACAGGGCGAAGAGACCCAGTACTTC; CDR3aa: CASSPQGQGEETQYF
v_gene: TRBV4-2; abundance: .; d_gene: .; j_gene: TRBJ1-2; CDR3nt: TGTGCCAGCAGCCAGGCCCGCGGGCAAGGCTATGGCTACACCTTC; CDR3aa: CASSQARGQGYGYTF
v_gene: TRBV29-1; abundance: .; d_gene: .; j_gene: TRBJ2-7; CDR3nt: TGCAGCGTTGTCGAGGCCTACGAGCAGTACTTC; CDR3aa: CSVVEAYEQYF
v_gene: TRBV5-1; abundance: .; d_gene: .; j_gene: TRBJ1-2; CDR3nt: TGCGCCAGCAGCCCACCCCTCGCCGGGGAAGGGTATGGCTACACCTTC; CDR3aa: CASSPPLAGEGYGYTF
v_gene: TRBV5-1; abundance: .; d_gene: .; j_gene: TRBJ2-2; CDR3nt: TGCGCCAGCAGCGACCGGGATATCGTATCAACCGGGGAGCTGTTTTTT; CDR3aa: CASSDRDIVSTGELFF
v_gene: TRBV5-6; abundance: .; d_gene: .; j_gene: TRBJ1-5; CDR3nt: TGTGCCAGCAGCTTCTTCGGGGTTAATCAGCCCCAGCATTTT; CDR3aa: CASSFFGVNQPQHF
v_gene: TRBV6-5; abundance: .; d_gene: .; j_gene: TRBJ2-7; CDR3nt: TGTGCCAGCAGTTACTCGAGTCAGGGCAGCTACGAGCAGTACTTC; CDR3aa: CASSYSSQGSYEQYF